Shown below are 18 T cell receptor beta chains from a single sample sequenced in a study of blood T cell repertoires in COVID-19. Only in-frame clones appear in the TCRdb table, and some are missing; sequencing was by immunoSEQ multiplex PCR. The table has 130,000 or so clones, roughly 69% seen once; the top ten hold 2.2%. Sequencing used peripheral blood. Receptors originate from a woman in her 70s with acute or convalescent COVID-19.

This chain uses TRBV13 with TRBJ2-3, with D uncertain. CDR3 length: 14 residues. Germline-derived CDR1 and CDR2 are PRHDT and FYEKMQ (reference sequence). V lost 3 bases and J lost 6, with 13 bases in between. The CDR3 DNA reads as TGTGCCAGCAGCTTCCCCAGGCCAGCTGATACGCAGTATTTT. As protein: CASSFPRPADTQYF.

V usage is TRBV19 and J usage is TRBJ1-5, with a weak D call TRBD1 (5 bases). Germline values: CDR1 LNHDA, CDR2 SQIVND (reference sequence). The CDR3 is 15 residues long. Trimming took off 0 bases at V and 4 bases at J, with 10 bases between the two ends. CDR3 sequence: CASSIDQTVNQPQHF. As DNA, the CDR3 is TGTGCCAGTAGTATAGATCAGACAGTTAATCAGCCCCAGCATTTT. Variable domain in full (rest from reference TRBV19 and TRBJ1-5): DGGITQSPKYLFRKEGQNVTLSCEQNLNHDAMYWYRQDPGQGLRLIYYSQIVNDFQKGDIAEGYSVSREKKESFPLTVTSAQKNPTAFYLCASSIDQTVNQPQHFGDGTRLSIL.

In this sample, this clone turned up many times. The chain carries TRBV19 and TRBJ2-1; 9 bases are shared with TRBD2. The CDR3 consists of 16 residues. V lost 5 bases and J lost 6; bases outside the gene matches: 11. Germline V CDR1 and CDR2: LNHDA, SQIVND (reference sequence). CDR3: CASSAYLAGPPNEQFF. CDR3 in DNA: TGTGCCAGTAGTGCCTACCTAGCGGGGCCGCCCAATGAGCAGTTCTTC.

This chain's CDR3 is CASVLTLALSSYNEQFF. The CDR3 DNA follows: TGTGCTAGTGTTCTCACTCTAGCCCTGAGCTCCTACAATGAGCAGTTCTTC. The chain has TRBV12-5 and TRBJ2-1; D is perhaps TRBD2 (5 bases). CDR3 length: 17 amino acids. Germline CDR1 LGHNT, CDR2 FRNRAP. V dropped 7 bases and J dropped 0 bases, with 19 bases sitting between them.

Ten or more counts support this clone. The gene calls are TRBV27 and TRBJ2-5; 10 bases fit TRBD1. J lost 2 bases, V lost 3 bases, and 6 bases had no gene match. Germline CDR1 and CDR2: MNHEY and SMNVEV (reference sequence). The CDR3 is 16 amino acids. The CDR3 DNA is TGTGCCAGCAGTTTTAGGACAGGGGGACTTCAAGAGACCCAGTACTTC. Its translation is CASSFRTGGLQETQYF.

This clone appeared a single time. V and J are TRBV6-5 and TRBJ2-1; the match to TRBD2 covers 8 bases. Germline V gene data show CDR1 as MNHEY and CDR2 as SVGAGI. The trim removed 4 bases at V and 1 base at J, leaving 3 bases unmatched. CDR3 length equals 15 residues. In nucleotides, the CDR3 is TGTGCCAGCAGTTCATCGGGAGGGTCCTACAATGAGCAGTTCTTC. This translates into CASSSSGGSYNEQFF.

This clone was seen a few times. The V call is TRBV19, the J call TRBJ2-7; 7 nucleotides agree with TRBD1. CDR1 LNHDA and CDR2 SQIVND come from the germline V gene (reference sequence). The CDR3 spans 14 residues. J was trimmed by 1 base and V by 5 bases; bases with no gene match: 5. CDR3 nucleotides: TGTGCCAGTAGTCGGAAGGGGGCATCCTACGAGCAGTACTTC. It translates to CASSRKGASYEQYF.

This clone has only a few counts. The rearrangement joins TRBV15 to TRBJ2-5; D gene ambiguous. Germline loops: CDR1 LNHNV, CDR2 YYDKDF (reference sequence). Trimming removed 5 bases from V and 4 bases from J, with 14 bases in between. The CDR3 is 14 residues long. CDR3 DNA: TGTGCCACCAGCCCTGGTCCTATTGGAGAGACCCAGTACTTC. Protein product: CATSPGPIGETQYF.

J is TRBJ1-1 and V is TRBV6-2 or TRBV6-3, with unresolved D. The germline gives CDR1 MNHEY, CDR2 SVGEGT. There are 15 residues in the CDR3. Trimming took off 5 bases at V and 1 base at J, with 14 bases between the two ends. This chain's CDR3 is CASSSRSMGNTEAFF. As DNA, the CDR3 is TGTGCCAGCAGTAGCAGGTCGATGGGGAACACTGAAGCTTTCTTT.

The chain employs TRBV9 and TRBJ2-3, with D possibly matching TRBD1 (5 bases). V was shortened by 0 bases and J by 1 base, with 6 bases between the two germline ends. Germline V gene data show CDR1 as SGDLS and CDR2 as YYNGEE. This CDR3 has 14 amino acids. The CDR3 protein is CASSVVGGTDTQYF. In nucleotides, the CDR3 is TGTGCCAGCAGCGTAGTAGGGGGCACAGATACGCAGTATTTT.

This chain connects TRBV5-5 to TRBJ1-2; 7 bases match TRBD1. J lost 3 bases, V lost 2 bases, and 4 bases had no gene match. The CDR3 length is 14 residues. From germline, CDR1 is SGHKS and CDR2 YYEKEE (reference sequence). As DNA, the CDR3 is TGTGCCAGCAGCTTCCAACAGGGGCACTATGGCTACACCTTC. Its protein product is CASSFQQGHYGYTF.

The CDR3 reads CASSLAVSHTGELFF. In DNA, the CDR3 is TGCGCCAGCAGCTTGGCAGTCTCCCACACCGGGGAGCTGTTTTTT. This sequence joins TRBV5-1 and TRBJ2-2; D is unresolved. The CDR3 is 15 amino acids. Trimming shortened V by 0 bases and J by 3 bases, and 9 bases separated the two germline ends. Germline V CDR1 and CDR2: SGHRS, YFSETQ.

This clone was picked up one time. The chain has TRBV18 and TRBJ1-5; D not certain. Germline CDR1 is KGHSH and CDR2 is LQKENI. The CDR3 contains 14 residues. The V gene lost 1 base and the J gene lost 3 bases, with 7 bases spanning the gap. The CDR3 coding sequence is TGTGCCAGCTCACCACGGAGGGACAATCAGCCCCAGCATTTT. Residues: CASSPRRDNQPQHF. The whole variable domain, filled in from reference TRBV18 and TRBJ1-5, reads NAGVMQNPRHLVRRRGQEARLRCSPMKGHSHVYWYRQLPEEGLKFMVYLQKENIIDESGMPKERFSAEFPKEGPSILRIQQVVRGDSAAYFCASSPRRDNQPQHFGDGTRLSIL.

J is TRBJ2-2 and V is TRBV30; 8 bases align to TRBD1. The trim removed 3 bases at V and 5 bases at J, leaving 8 bases unmatched. CDR3 length: 15 amino acids. The germline CDR1 and CDR2 sequences are GTSNPN and SVGIG (reference sequence). The DNA for the CDR3 is TGTGCCTGGAGCCAGACAGGGGCCGGGACCGGGGAGCTGTTTTTT. This sequence encodes CAWSQTGAGTGELFF.

The chain uses TRBV5-1 and TRBJ2-7; tentatively, D is TRBD1 (6 bases). Germline V gene lookup returns CDR1 SGHRS and CDR2 YFSETQ. The CDR3 is 16 amino acids. The V end was cut by 0 bases, the J end by 4 bases, with 17 bases between. The CDR3 is CASSLGPAGTIYEQYF. CDR3 nucleotide sequence: TGCGCCAGCAGCTTGGGCCCGGCCGGGACAATTTACGAGCAGTACTTC.

The chain recombines TRBV12-3 or TRBV12-4 with TRBJ1-4; TRBD1 might be the D (6 bases). This CDR3 region has 13 residues. V was shortened by 5 bases and J by 7 bases, with 11 bases between the two germline ends. CDR3 nucleotides: TGTGCCAGCAGTCCGGACAGCCTTGAAAAACTGTTTTTT. Its protein is CASSPDSLEKLFF.

This clone was recorded only once. The chain recombines TRBV5-4 with TRBJ2-7; 9 bases align to TRBD2. V lost 0 bases to trimming and J lost 7 bases; unmatched junction nucleotides: 8. Germline V gene data show CDR1 as SGHNT and CDR2 as YYREEE (reference sequence). The CDR3 is made up of 15 amino acids. CDR3 sequence: CASSLDPGTSKEQYF. In DNA form, the CDR3 reads TGTGCCAGCAGCTTGGATCCCGGGACTAGCAAGGAGCAGTACTTC.

V gene TRBV3-1 (or the pseudogene TRBV3-2) combines with J gene TRBJ2-3; 12 nucleotides align to TRBD2. The CDR3 is 14 amino acids. Per germline, CDR1 LGHDT and CDR2 YNNKEL (reference sequence). J lost 13 bases, V lost 3 bases, and 8 bases had no gene match. CDR3 loop: CASSHLLAGGPEYF. In DNA form, the CDR3 reads TGTGCCAGCAGCCACCTACTAGCGGGGGGCCCCGAGTATTTT.